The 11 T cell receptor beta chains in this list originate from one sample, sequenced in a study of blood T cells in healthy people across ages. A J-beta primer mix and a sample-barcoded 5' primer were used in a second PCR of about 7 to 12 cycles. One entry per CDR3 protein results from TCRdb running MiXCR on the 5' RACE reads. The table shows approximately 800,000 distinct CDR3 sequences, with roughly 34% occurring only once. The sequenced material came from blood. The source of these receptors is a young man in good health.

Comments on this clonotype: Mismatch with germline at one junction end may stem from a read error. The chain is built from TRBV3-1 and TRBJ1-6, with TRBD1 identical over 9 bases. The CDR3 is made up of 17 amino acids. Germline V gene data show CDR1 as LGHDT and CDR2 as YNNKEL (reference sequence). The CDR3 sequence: CAGSQGQGPNYNSPLHF. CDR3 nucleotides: TGTGCCGGCAGCCAAGGACAGGGGCCAAATTATAATTCACCCCTCCACTTT.

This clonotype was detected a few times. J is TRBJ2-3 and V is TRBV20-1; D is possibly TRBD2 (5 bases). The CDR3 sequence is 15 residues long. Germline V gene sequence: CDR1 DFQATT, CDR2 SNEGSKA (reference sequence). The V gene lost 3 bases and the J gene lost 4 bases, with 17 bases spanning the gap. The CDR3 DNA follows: TGCAGTGCTAGCTCGTGGGAGTCGGGCTCAGATACGCAGTATTTT. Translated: CSASSWESGSDTQYF.

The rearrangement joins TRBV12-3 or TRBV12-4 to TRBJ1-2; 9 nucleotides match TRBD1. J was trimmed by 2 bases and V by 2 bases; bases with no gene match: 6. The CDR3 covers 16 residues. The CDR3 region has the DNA TGTGCCAGCAGTTTACTGGGACAGGGCCCCAACTATGGCTACACCTTC. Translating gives CASSLLGQGPNYGYTF.

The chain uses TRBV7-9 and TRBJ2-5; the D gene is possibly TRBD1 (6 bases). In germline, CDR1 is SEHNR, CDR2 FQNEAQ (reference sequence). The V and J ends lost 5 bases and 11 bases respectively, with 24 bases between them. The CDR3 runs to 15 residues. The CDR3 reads CASSPKYRVGNEQYF. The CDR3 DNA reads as TGTGCCAGCAGCCCAAAATACAGGGTGGGCAATGAGCAGTACTTC.

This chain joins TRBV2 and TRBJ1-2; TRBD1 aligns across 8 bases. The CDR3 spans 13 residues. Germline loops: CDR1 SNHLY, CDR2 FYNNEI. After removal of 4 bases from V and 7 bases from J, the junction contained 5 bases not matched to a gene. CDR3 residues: CASSGTGGTGYTF. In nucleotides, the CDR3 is TGTGCCAGCAGTGGAACAGGGGGTACTGGCTACACCTTC.

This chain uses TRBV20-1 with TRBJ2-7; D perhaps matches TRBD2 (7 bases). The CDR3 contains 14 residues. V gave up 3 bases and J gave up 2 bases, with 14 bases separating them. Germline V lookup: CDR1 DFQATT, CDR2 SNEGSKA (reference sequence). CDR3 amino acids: CSARGGPNPYEQYF. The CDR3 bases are TGCAGTGCTAGGGGGGGGCCTAACCCCTACGAGCAGTACTTC.

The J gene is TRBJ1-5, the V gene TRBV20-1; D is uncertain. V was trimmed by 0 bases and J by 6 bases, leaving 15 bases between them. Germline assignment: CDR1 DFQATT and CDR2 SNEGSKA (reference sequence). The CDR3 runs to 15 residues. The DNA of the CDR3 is TGCAGTGCTAGAGATGAGTCGGTATGGGGTCAGCCCCAGCATTTT. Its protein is CSARDESVWGQPQHF.

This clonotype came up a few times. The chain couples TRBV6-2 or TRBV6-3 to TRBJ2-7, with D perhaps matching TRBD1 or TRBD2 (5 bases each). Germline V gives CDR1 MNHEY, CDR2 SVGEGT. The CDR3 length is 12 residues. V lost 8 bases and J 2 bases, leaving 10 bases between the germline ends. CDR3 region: CASYGTTYEQYF. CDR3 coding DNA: TGTGCCAGCTACGGGACGACCTACGAGCAGTACTTC.

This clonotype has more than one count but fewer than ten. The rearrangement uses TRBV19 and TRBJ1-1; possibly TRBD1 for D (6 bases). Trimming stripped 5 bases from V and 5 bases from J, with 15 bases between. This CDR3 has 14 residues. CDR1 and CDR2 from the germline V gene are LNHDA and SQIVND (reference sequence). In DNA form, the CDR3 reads TGTGCCAGTAGTCTAGGGGGGCTAGGGACTGAAGCTTTCTTT. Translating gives CASSLGGLGTEAFF.

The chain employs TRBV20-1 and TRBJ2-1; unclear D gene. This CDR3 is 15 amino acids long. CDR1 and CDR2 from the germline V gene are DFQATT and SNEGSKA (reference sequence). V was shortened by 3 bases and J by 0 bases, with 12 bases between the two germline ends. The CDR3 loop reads CSARAGRSSYNEQFF. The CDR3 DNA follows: TGCAGTGCTAGGGCCGGCCGAAGCTCCTACAATGAGCAGTTCTTC.

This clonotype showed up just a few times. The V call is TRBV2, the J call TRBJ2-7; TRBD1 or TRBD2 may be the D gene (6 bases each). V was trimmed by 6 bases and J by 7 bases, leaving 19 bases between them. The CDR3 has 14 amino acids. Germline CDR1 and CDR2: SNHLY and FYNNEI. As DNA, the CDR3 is TGTGCCAGCAGGAAATTAGGGGGGTGGAATGAGCAGTACTTC. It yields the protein CASRKLGGWNEQYF.